Sequencing of this TCR beta chain was carried out in a study of blood T cell repertoires in COVID-19. Study in general: The origin of the acute and convalescent COVID-19 samples was the United States, Italy and Spain. T cells, B-cell-depleted T cells, or PBMCs provided the cDNA or gDNA that served as material.

The authors' processing: Reference gene primer amplification yielded estimated nucleated cell counts. Assay used: immunoSEQ multiplex PCR; TCRdb lists only in-frame clones, some missing. That table gives V, J and clone size, and the DNA gave D and trimming. The repertoire consists of approximately 210,000 clones, with roughly 84% occurring once and the leading ten covering under 2%. Looked up from germline, CDR1 is SGHTS and CDR2 is YDEGEE. The CDR3 consists of 15 residues. The junction had 6 bases not matched to a gene; V was cut back by 3 bases and J by 4 bases. V is TRBV5-8 and J is TRBJ1-4, with 7 bases aligning to TRBD1. Sequenced: peripheral blood. The receptor was derived from a man in his forties with active or convalescent COVID-19. The chain's CDR3 is CASSSGTASNEKLFF. As DNA, the CDR3 is TGTGCCAGCAGCTCGGGGACAGCGAGTAATGAAAAACTGTTTTTT.